The T cell receptor beta chain described here comes from a study of T cell responses to AZD1222 COVID-19 vaccine. The V and J ends lost 4 bases and 5 bases, in that order; junction bases with no gene match: 5. This CDR3 contains 15 residues. Germline-derived CDR1 and CDR2 are KGHSH and LQKENI. For this clone: No antigen is known for it.

TCRdb keeps only in-frame clones here, not all; method: immunoSEQ multiplex PCR. In the table there are more than 95,000 clones, around 88% of which are singletons. Study findings and constraints: There were mostly white British donors and more females than males, and clonal diversity was possibly underestimated.

The TCR sequence derives from an adult who received the AZD1222 COVID-19 vaccine. This specimen consisted of peripheral blood, obtained 28 days after the second AZD1222 dose. This sequence joins TRBV18 and TRBJ2-3; TRBD2 aligns across 11 bases. The CDR3: CASSLAGGPGDTQYF. CDR3 in DNA: TGTGCCAGCTCACTAGCGGGGGGGCCAGGAGATACGCAGTATTTT.